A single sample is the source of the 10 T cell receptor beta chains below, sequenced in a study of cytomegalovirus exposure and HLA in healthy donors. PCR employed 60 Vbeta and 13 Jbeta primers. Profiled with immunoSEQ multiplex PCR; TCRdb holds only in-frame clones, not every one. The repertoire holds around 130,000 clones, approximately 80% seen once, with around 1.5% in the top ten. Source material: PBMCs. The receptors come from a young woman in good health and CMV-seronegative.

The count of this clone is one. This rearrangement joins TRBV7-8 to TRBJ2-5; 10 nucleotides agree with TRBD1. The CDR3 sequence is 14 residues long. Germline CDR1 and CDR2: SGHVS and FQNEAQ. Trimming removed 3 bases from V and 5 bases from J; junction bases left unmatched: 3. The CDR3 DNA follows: TGTGCCAGCAGCTTGGACAGGGGGACGGAGACCCAGTACTTC. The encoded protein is CASSLDRGTETQYF.

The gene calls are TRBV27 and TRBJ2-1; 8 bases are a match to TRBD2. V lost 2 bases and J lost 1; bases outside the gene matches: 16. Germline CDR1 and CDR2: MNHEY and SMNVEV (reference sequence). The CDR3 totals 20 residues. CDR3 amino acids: CASSLAGLNGRARSYNEQFF. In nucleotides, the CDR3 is TGTGCCAGCAGTTTAGCGGGCCTTAACGGGAGGGCTCGATCCTACAATGAGCAGTTCTTC.

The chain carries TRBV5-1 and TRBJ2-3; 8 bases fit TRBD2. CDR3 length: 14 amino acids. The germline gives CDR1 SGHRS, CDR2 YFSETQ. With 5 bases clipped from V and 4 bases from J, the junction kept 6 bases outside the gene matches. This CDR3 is CASRWAGGSDTQYF. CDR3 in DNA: TGCGCCAGCAGATGGGCGGGAGGTTCAGATACGCAGTATTTT.

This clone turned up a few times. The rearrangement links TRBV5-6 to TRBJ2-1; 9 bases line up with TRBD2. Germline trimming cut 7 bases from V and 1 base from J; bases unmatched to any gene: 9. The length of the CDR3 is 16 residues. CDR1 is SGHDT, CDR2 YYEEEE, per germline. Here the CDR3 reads CASFGQGLASYNEQFF. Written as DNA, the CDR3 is TGTGCCAGCTTTGGTCAGGGACTAGCATCCTACAATGAGCAGTTCTTC.

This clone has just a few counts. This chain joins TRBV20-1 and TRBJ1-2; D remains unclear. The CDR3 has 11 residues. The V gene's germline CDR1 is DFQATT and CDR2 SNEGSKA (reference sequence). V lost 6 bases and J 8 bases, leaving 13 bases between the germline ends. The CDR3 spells CSAPVQVGYTF. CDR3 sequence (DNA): TGCAGTGCCCCAGTTCAGGTCGGCTACACCTTC.

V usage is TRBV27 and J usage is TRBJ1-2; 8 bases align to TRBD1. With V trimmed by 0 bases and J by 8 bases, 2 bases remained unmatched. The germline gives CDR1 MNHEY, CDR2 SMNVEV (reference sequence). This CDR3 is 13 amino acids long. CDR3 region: CASSLSTGVGYTF. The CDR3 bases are TGTGCCAGCAGTTTATCGACAGGGGTCGGCTACACCTTC.

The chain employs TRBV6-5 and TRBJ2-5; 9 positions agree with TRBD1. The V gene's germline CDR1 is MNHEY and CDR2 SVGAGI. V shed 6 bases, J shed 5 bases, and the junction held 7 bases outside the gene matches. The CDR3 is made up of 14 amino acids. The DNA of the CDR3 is TGTGCCAGCAGGTCACAGGGGGCGCAGGAGACCCAGTACTTC. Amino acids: CASRSQGAQETQYF.

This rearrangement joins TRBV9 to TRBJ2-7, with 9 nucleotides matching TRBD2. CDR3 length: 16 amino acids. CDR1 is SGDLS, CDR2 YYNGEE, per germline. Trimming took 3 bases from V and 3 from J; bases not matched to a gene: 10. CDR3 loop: CASSAVERGAHYEQYF. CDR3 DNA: TGTGCCAGCAGCGCCGTGGAGCGGGGGGCCCACTACGAGCAGTACTTC.

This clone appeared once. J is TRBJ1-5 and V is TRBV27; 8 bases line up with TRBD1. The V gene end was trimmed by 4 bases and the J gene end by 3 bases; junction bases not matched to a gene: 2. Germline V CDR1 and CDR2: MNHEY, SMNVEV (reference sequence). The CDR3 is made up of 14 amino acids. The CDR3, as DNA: TGTGCCAGCAGTTGGGGACAGGACAATCAGCCCCAGCATTTT. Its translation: CASSWGQDNQPQHF.

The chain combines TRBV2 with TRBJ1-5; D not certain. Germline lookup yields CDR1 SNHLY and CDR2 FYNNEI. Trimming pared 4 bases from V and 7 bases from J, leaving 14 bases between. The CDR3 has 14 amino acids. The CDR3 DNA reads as TGTGCCAGCAGTGTTAATTCGCGGGAGCAGCCCCAGCATTTT. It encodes CASSVNSREQPQHF.